This TCR beta chain is from a study of T cells in Graves' hyperthyroidism and ophthalmopathy. Study-level findings and limits: Blood also carried most thyroid clonotypes expanded above 0.001.

A patient was excluded if there was uncontrolled infection, other autoimmune disease, pregnancy or lactation. The PBMCs were sourced from fresh peripheral blood (more than 9 ml). In its sample, this clonotype was seen many times. What it recognizes is unknown. CDR1 is DFQATT and CDR2 is SNEGSKA in the germline V gene (reference sequence). The CDR3 has 13 residues. The V end lost 3 bases, the J end lost 1 base, and 6 bases lay between the germline ends. RNA transcripts gave rise to amplified TCR beta CDR3 regions. The TCR CDR3 was amplified in a first-round RT-PCR using the HTBI primer set. TCRdb independently ran MiXCR on the multiplex PCR reads; one entry per CDR3 protein. The sample records under 40,000 distinct CDR3 sequences, around 53% being singletons.

This clonotype was obtained from a woman in her thirties or forties with Graves' ophthalmopathy. The rearrangement joins TRBV20-1 to TRBJ2-2; no definite D call. The sequencing sample was made of blood. The CDR3 DNA is TGCAGTGCTAGTGTCGGGAACACCGGGGAGCTGTTTTTT. This encodes CSASVGNTGELFF.